This entry lists 25 T cell receptor beta chains sequenced from one sample in a study of identical twins. TCRdb re-derived calls from the 5' RACE reads in MiXCR, one entry per CDR3 protein. Of some 1,600,000 distinct CDR3 sequences detected, about 30% appear once; the ten largest clones hold about 0.25%. The sequenced material came from cord blood. The receptors stem from a newborn girl in good health.

This chain joins TRBV9 and TRBJ2-1, with TRBD2 matching 7 bases. J was trimmed by 0 bases and V by 3 bases; bases with no gene match: 3. This CDR3 spans 15 amino acids. CDR1 is SGDLS, CDR2 YYNGEE, per germline. CDR3 region: CASSDRDYSYNEQFF. In DNA, the CDR3 is TGTGCCAGCAGCGACCGGGACTACTCCTACAATGAGCAGTTCTTC.

This clonotype has just a few counts. The chain employs TRBV20-1 and TRBJ2-2; no firm D call. V was trimmed by 2 bases and J by 1 base, leaving 5 bases between them. CDR1 DFQATT and CDR2 SNEGSKA come from the germline V gene (reference sequence). The CDR3 loop spans 13 amino acids. The CDR3 loop is CSARFLNTGELFF. The CDR3 DNA reads TGCAGTGCTAGATTCTTGAACACCGGGGAGCTGTTTTTT.

V is TRBV12-5 and J is TRBJ1-1; tentative D call: TRBD1 (6 bases). The V gene lost 8 bases and the J gene lost 6 bases, with 16 bases spanning the gap. This CDR3 comprises 13 residues. The germline CDR1 and CDR2 sequences are LGHNT and FRNRAP. The CDR3 DNA follows: TGTGCTAGTACTCACAGGGAAGGGGCTGAAGCTTTCTTT. It yields the protein CASTHREGAEAFF.

The chain joins TRBV7-9 to TRBJ2-7; TRBD2 might be the D (6 bases). Germline assignment: CDR1 SEHNR and CDR2 FQNEAQ (reference sequence). This CDR3 contains 19 residues. V gave up 5 bases and J gave up 0 bases, with 26 bases separating them. CDR3 region: CASSLSGLSKGLSSYEQYF. CDR3 coding DNA: TGTGCCAGCAGCCTCTCGGGACTTTCCAAGGGTCTAAGCTCCTACGAGCAGTACTTC. Based on the CDR3 plus reference TRBV7-9 and TRBJ2-7, the full variable domain is DTGVSQNPRHKITKRGQNVTFRCDPISEHNRLYWYRQTLGQGPEFLTYFQNEAQLEKSRLLSDRFSAERPKGSFSTLEIQRTEQGDSAMYLCASSLSGLSKGLSSYEQYFGPGTRLTVT.

J is TRBJ2-7 and V is TRBV20-1; D ambiguous. The germline V and J ends were trimmed by 7 bases and 2 bases, with 15 bases remaining between them. This CDR3 is built from 13 residues. Germline-derived CDR1 and CDR2 are DFQATT and SNEGSKA (reference sequence). The CDR3 loop is CSVKIPGAYEQYF. CDR3 sequence (DNA): TGCAGTGTGAAAATTCCGGGTGCCTACGAGCAGTACTTC.

In its sample, this clonotype was seen many times. The chain carries TRBV3-1 and TRBJ2-7; perhaps TRBD2 as D (5 bases). V lost 0 bases and J 0 bases, leaving 9 bases between the germline ends. CDR1 LGHDT and CDR2 YNNKEL come from the germline V gene (reference sequence). This CDR3 contains 15 residues. The CDR3 sequence: CASSQERAPSYEQYF. Here the CDR3 DNA reads TGTGCCAGCAGCCAAGAGCGGGCCCCCTCCTACGAGCAGTACTTC.

This clonotype was seen a handful of times. The chain combines TRBV6-1 with TRBJ1-1; D call uncertain. The CDR3 has 12 residues. Trimming cost V 2 bases and J 10 bases, with 11 bases left between them. Germline assignment: CDR1 MNHNS and CDR2 SASEGT. CDR3 nucleotides: TGTGCCAGCAGTGAATTAGGCCGAAGAGCTTTCTTT. Translating it yields CASSELGRRAFF.

This clonotype was picked up a small number of times. This rearrangement joins TRBV15 to TRBJ2-1, with 11 bases aligning to TRBD2. Looked up from germline, CDR1 is LNHNV and CDR2 is YYDKDF (reference sequence). The CDR3 is 15 amino acids. Trimming removed 0 bases from V and 13 bases from J; junction bases left unmatched: 8. Written as DNA, the CDR3 is TGTGCCACCAGCAGAGATAGAGGGACTAGCGGCATCCAGTTCTTC. Translation gives CATSRDRGTSGIQFF.

The chain employs TRBV5-1 and TRBJ2-3; 11 nucleotides line up with TRBD2. V lost 6 bases to trimming and J lost 4 bases; unmatched junction nucleotides: 16. The germline V gene encodes CDR1 SGHRS and CDR2 YFSETQ. The CDR3 totals 18 residues. The CDR3 nucleotides are TGCGCCAGCATAAGTGGGACTAGCGGCGGCTCGAGGTCAGATACGCAGTATTTT. It specifies CASISGTSGGSRSDTQYF. Using reference TRBV5-1 and TRBJ2-3 for the parts outside the CDR3, the full variable domain is KAGVTQTPRYLIKTRGQQVTLSCSPISGHRSVSWYQQTPGQGLQFLFEYFSETQRNKGNFPGRFSGRQFSNSRSEMNVSTLELGDSALYLCASISGTSGGSRSDTQYFGPGTRLTVL.

The rearrangement uses TRBV28 and TRBJ2-5, with D perhaps given as TRBD1 or TRBD2 (7 bases each). This CDR3 region has 17 residues. CDR1 is MDHEN, CDR2 SYDVKM, per germline. Trimming stripped 5 bases from V and 3 bases from J, with 22 bases between. CDR3 nucleotide sequence: TGTGCCAGCAGTCCCACTGGGACAGTCGGGGGGAAAGAGACCCAGTACTTC. It translates to CASSPTGTVGGKETQYF.

The chain is built from TRBV2 and TRBJ1-2; perhaps TRBD1 as D (5 bases). V was cut by 6 bases and J by 5 bases, with 16 bases left in between. This CDR3 is built from 14 residues. Germline V gene data show CDR1 as SNHLY and CDR2 as FYNNEI. The CDR3 sequence is CASSTLEGLYGYTF. CDR3 nucleotide sequence: TGTGCCAGCAGCACCCTTGAGGGGCTTTATGGCTACACCTTC.

For this clonotype: The germline gene is not matched at one end of the junction; a read error may be the cause. V gene TRBV7-9 combines with J gene TRBJ2-3; TRBD1 or TRBD2 may be the D gene (6 bases each). Germline values: CDR1 SEHNR, CDR2 FQNEAQ (reference sequence). The CDR3 is 17 residues long. Here the CDR3 reads CAGSLFAFGGHTDTQYF. CDR3 nucleotides: TGTGCCGGCAGCTTATTCGCGTTCGGGGGACACACAGATACGCAGTATTTT.

The CDR3 coding sequence is TGTGCCAGCAGTCGGTCGGGAGATATCGTCGAGCAGTACTTC. Translation gives CASSRSGDIVEQYF. The chain links TRBV6-5 to TRBJ2-7; D may be TRBD2 (6 bases). V was cut by 5 bases and J by 6 bases, with 17 bases left in between. There are 14 residues in the CDR3. The V gene's germline CDR1 is MNHEY and CDR2 SVGAGI.

The V call is TRBV19, the J call TRBJ1-2; D is possibly TRBD1 (5 bases). Trimming left V 9 bases short and J 3 bases short, with 11 bases between. The CDR3 extends over 12 amino acids. Looked up from germline, CDR1 is LNHDA and CDR2 is SQIVND (reference sequence). This chain's CDR3 is CASLEGYYGYTF. The CDR3 bases are TGTGCCAGCCTGGAGGGGTACTATGGCTACACCTTC.

The CDR3 DNA reads TGCGCCAGCAGCTTGGAAAGCGGGGGGGCCAGGGAGCAGTACTTC. This codes for CASSLESGGAREQYF. J is TRBJ2-5 and V is TRBV5-1, with 10 bases matching TRBD2. The germline V gene has CDR1 SGHRS and CDR2 YFSETQ. Trimming at V came to 0 bases and at J to 11 bases, leaving 10 bases not matched to a gene. This CDR3 has 15 amino acids.

This rearrangement joins TRBV20-1 to TRBJ2-1, with 14 bases aligning to TRBD2. The V gene's germline CDR1 is DFQATT and CDR2 SNEGSKA (reference sequence). J gave up 2 bases and V 0 bases, and 6 bases lay outside the gene matches. The CDR3 runs to 18 residues. DNA for the CDR3: TGCAGTGCTAGAGATCTTCAGACTAGCGGGAGGGCCTACAATGAGCAGTTCTTC. It codes for CSARDLQTSGRAYNEQFF.

This rearrangement joins TRBV5-1 to TRBJ2-2, with D hard to call. The CDR3 covers 13 residues. From germline, CDR1 is SGHRS and CDR2 YFSETQ. V lost 7 bases and J lost 2, with 9 bases in between. The CDR3 nucleotides read TGCGCCAGCGGTATTGACAACACCGGGGAGCTGTTTTTT. Encoded protein: CASGIDNTGELFF.

The chain links TRBV27 to TRBJ2-7, with D tentatively TRBD1 or TRBD2 (6 bases each). V gave up 3 bases and J gave up 7 bases, with 13 bases separating them. The V gene's germline CDR1 is MNHEY and CDR2 SMNVEV (reference sequence). The CDR3 covers 13 residues. CDR3 nucleotides: TGTGCCAGCAGTTTGTCGGGGGACAATGAGCAGTACTTC. Protein product: CASSLSGDNEQYF.

There are a few counts of this clonotype. The CDR3 DNA reads TGCAGTGCTAGAGAGAAAAGGGACTTCTCCTACGAGCAGTACTTC. It codes for CSAREKRDFSYEQYF. The rearrangement joins TRBV20-1 to TRBJ2-7, with D possibly TRBD2 on 6 matching bases. This CDR3 spans 15 amino acids. The germline gives CDR1 DFQATT, CDR2 SNEGSKA (reference sequence). Trimming removed 0 bases from V and 0 bases from J, with 12 bases in between.

This chain uses TRBV10-3 with TRBJ2-1; no clear D gene. The germline V gene has CDR1 ENHRY and CDR2 SYGVKD. V was shortened by 7 bases and J by 3 bases, with 7 bases between the two germline ends. CDR3 length: 12 amino acids. Written as DNA, the CDR3 is TGTGCCATCAAAAGGGACTACAATGAGCAGTTCTTC. This sequence encodes CAIKRDYNEQFF.

The chain uses TRBV6-1 and TRBJ1-5; 7 nucleotides line up with TRBD1. CDR1 and CDR2 from the germline V gene are MNHNS and SASEGT. The CDR3 runs to 15 residues. With V trimmed by 6 bases and J by 4 bases, 9 bases remained unmatched. Here the CDR3 DNA reads TGTGCCAGCAGATCCGACAGGGCCCCAAATCAGCCCCAGCATTTT. Its protein is CASRSDRAPNQPQHF.

A word on this clonotype: Since a much larger clone is just one base distant, this may be a read error. This chain joins TRBV12-3 or TRBV12-4 and TRBJ2-4; 7 nucleotides agree with TRBD2. The better agreement between TRBJ2-5 and the DNA end casts doubt on the J call. The CDR3 consists of 13 residues. The CDR3 DNA reads TGTGCCTGCAGTTTGCGCGGGAGTGAGACCCAGTACTTC. Translation: CACSLRGSETQYF.

The V call is TRBV20-1, the J call TRBJ1-4; 7 bases align to TRBD1. CDR3 size: 13 residues. Trimming took 3 bases from V and 8 from J; bases not matched to a gene: 6. Germline CDR1 reads DFQATT; CDR2 reads SNEGSKA (reference sequence). Written as DNA, the CDR3 is TGCAGTGCTAGTGAGGGGGCGGGAGAAAAACTGTTTTTT. It codes for CSASEGAGEKLFF.

On this clonotype: The junction does not match germline at one end; this may be a read error. The chain employs TRBV6-6 and TRBJ1-5; 7 nucleotides agree with TRBD1. Germline-derived CDR1 and CDR2 are MNHNY and SVGAGI (reference sequence). The CDR3 spans 15 residues. The CDR3 nucleotides read TGTGCCACCAGTGGAGACAGGGCTTTCAATCAGCCCCAGCATTTT. Its protein is CATSGDRAFNQPQHF.

The chain is built from TRBV12-3 or TRBV12-4 and TRBJ2-1; 7 bases line up with TRBD2. V gave up 0 bases and J gave up 6 bases; unmatched junction bases: 11. This CDR3 region has 17 residues. CDR3 protein: CASSLAGQGGLCNEQFF. CDR3 in DNA: TGTGCCAGCAGTTTAGCGGGGCAGGGAGGGCTTTGCAATGAGCAGTTCTTC.